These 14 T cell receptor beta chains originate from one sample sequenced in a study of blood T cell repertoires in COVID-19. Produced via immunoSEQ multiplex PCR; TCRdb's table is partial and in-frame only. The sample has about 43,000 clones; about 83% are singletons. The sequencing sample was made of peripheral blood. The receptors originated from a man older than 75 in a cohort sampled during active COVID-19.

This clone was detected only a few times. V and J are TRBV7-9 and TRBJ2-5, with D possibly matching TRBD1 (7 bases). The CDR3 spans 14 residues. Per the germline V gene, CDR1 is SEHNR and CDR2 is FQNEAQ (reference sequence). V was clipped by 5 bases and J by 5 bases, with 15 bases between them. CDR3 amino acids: CASSPRGERETQYF. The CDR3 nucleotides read TGTGCCAGCAGCCCCAGGGGGGAGCGGGAGACCCAGTACTTC.

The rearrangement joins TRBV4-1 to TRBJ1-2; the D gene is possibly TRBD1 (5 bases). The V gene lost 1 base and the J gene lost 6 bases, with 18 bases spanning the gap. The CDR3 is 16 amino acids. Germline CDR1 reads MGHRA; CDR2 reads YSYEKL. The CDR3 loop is CASSQVKAGRDHGYTF. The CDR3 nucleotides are TGCGCCAGCAGCCAAGTCAAGGCTGGGAGGGACCATGGCTACACCTTC.

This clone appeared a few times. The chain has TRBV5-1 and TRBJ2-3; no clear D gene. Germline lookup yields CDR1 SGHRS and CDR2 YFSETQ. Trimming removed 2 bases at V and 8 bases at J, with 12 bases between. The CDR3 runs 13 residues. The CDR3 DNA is TGCGCCAGCAGCTTAAATCTCCGGAGTACGCAGTATTTT. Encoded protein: CASSLNLRSTQYF.

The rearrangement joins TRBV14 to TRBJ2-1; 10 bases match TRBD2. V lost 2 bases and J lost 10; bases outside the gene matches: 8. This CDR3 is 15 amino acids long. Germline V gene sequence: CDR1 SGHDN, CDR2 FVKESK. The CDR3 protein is CASSQIQREGREQFF. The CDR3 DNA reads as TGTGCCAGCAGCCAAATCCAGCGGGAGGGCCGAGAGCAGTTCTTC.

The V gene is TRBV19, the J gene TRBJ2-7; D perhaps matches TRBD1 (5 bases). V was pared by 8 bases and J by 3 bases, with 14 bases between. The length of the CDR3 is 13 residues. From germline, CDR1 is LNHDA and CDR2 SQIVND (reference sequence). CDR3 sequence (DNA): TGTGCCAGTGGTCAGGGCTTTGGCTACGAGCAGTACTTC. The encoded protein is CASGQGFGYEQYF.

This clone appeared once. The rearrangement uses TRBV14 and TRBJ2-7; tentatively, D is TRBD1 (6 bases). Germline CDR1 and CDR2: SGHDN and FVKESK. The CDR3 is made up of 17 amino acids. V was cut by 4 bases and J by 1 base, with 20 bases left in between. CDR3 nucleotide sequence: TGTGCCAGCAGCCCCCGGGACAACCTACCGACTTCCTACGAGCAGTACTTC. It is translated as CASSPRDNLPTSYEQYF.

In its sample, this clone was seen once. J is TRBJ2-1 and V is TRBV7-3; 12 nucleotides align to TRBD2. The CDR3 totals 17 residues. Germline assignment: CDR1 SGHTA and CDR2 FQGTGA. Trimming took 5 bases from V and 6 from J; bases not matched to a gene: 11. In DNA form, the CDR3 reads TGTGCCAGCAGCAGATTAATTACTAGCGGGGGGCCCAATGAGCAGTTCTTC. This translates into CASSRLITSGGPNEQFF.

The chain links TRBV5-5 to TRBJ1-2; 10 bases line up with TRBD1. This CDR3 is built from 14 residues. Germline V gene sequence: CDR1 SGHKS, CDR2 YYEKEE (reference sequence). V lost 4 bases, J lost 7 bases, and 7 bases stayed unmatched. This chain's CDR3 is CASSPTGGAVGYTF. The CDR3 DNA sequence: TGTGCCAGCAGCCCGACAGGGGGCGCGGTTGGCTACACCTTC.

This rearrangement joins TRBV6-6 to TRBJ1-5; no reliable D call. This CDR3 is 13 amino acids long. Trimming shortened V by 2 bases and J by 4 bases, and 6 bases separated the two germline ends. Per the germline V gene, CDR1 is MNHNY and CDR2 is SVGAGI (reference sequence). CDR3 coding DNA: TGTGCCAGCAGTTACGACGGGAATCAGCCCCAGCATTTT. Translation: CASSYDGNQPQHF.

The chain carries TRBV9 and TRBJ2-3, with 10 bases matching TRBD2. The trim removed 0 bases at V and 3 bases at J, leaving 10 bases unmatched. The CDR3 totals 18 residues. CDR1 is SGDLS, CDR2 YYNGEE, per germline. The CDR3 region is CASSVASGGARGTDTQYF. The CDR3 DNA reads TGTGCCAGCAGCGTAGCCAGCGGGGGGGCCAGGGGGACAGATACGCAGTATTTT.

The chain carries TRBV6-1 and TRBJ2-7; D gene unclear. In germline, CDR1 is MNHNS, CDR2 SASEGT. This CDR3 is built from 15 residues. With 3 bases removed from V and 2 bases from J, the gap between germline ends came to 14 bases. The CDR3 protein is CASSDLGYGAYEQYF. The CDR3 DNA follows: TGTGCCAGCAGTGATCTTGGTTACGGAGCCTACGAGCAGTACTTC.

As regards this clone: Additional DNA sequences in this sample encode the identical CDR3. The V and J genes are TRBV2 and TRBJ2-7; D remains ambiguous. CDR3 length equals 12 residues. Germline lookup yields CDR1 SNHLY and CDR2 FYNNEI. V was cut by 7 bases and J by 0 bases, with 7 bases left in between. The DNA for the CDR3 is TGTGCCAGCAAGGAGCTCTCCTACGAGCAGTACTTC. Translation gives CASKELSYEQYF.

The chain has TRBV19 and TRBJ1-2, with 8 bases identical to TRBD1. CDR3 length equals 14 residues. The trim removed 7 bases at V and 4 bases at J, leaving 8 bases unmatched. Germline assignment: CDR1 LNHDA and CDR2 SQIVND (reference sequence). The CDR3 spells CASKYGQGFYGYTF. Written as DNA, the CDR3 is TGTGCCAGTAAATACGGACAGGGATTCTATGGCTACACCTTC.

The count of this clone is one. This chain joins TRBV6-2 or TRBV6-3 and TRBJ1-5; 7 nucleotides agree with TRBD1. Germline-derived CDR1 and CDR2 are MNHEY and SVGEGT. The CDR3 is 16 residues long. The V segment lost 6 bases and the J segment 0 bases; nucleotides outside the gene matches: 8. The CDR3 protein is CASSRDQGVSNQPQHF. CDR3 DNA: TGTGCCAGCAGCCGTGACCAGGGGGTTAGCAATCAGCCCCAGCATTTT.